These T cell receptor beta chains were read from a single sample in a study of shared clonotypes between healthy human individuals. Assay used: immunoSEQ multiplex PCR; TCRdb lists only in-frame clones, some missing. The sample includes 1,500,000 or so clones, roughly 98.5% of them seen just once. The specimen was naive CD4+ T cells sorted from blood. The receptor set was obtained from a young man in good health. The CDR3 runs from the conserved cysteine through the conserved F or W. Fields, in order: V gene, D gene, J gene, clone size, CDR3 protein, CDR3 DNA. D genes are given only for firm matches. A row's size may be missing; if present it is once, few, many or a size class.

TRBV7-2	TRBD2	TRBJ2-1	.	CASSSGLASYNEQFF	TGTGCCAGCAGCTCGGGACTAGCGTCCTACAATGAGCAGTTCTTC
TRBV27	TRBD1	TRBJ1-4	.	CASQDRGFGNEKLFF	TGTGCCAGTCAGGACAGGGGGTTCGGTAATGAAAAACTGTTTTTT
TRBV2	.	TRBJ1-5	.	CASSYRGINQPQHF	TGTGCCAGCAGTTACCGCGGAATAAATCAGCCCCAGCATTTT
TRBV29-1	TRBD1	TRBJ2-3	.	CSVEGDRGFYTDTQYF	TGCAGCGTTGAAGGAGACAGGGGCTTCTACACAGATACGCAGTATTTT
TRBV6-1	TRBD2	TRBJ2-3	.	CASSEWSSGRALGDTQYF	TGTGCCAGCAGTGAATGGTCTAGCGGGAGGGCCTTAGGGGATACGCAGTATTTT
TRBV5-4	.	TRBJ2-1	once	CASSFRPSGEQFF	TGTGCCAGCAGCTTTCGTCCTTCGGGGGAGCAGTTCTTC
TRBV28	.	TRBJ1-5	.	CASSLWGNSNQPQHF	TGTGCCAGCAGTTTATGGGGGAATAGCAATCAGCCCCAGCATTTT
TRBV5-1	.	TRBJ2-1	.	CASSPGTPRYNEQFF	TGCGCCAGCAGTCCCGGGACACCGAGATACAATGAGCAGTTCTTC
TRBV18	.	TRBJ2-3	.	CASSPPLGGPSTDTQYF	TGTGCCAGCTCACCACCGCTTGGCGGGCCAAGCACAGATACGCAGTATTTT
TRBV5-6	TRBD1	TRBJ1-2	.	CASSLFDREYGYTF	TGTGCCAGCAGCTTGTTCGACAGGGAATATGGCTACACCTTC
TRBV10-2	TRBD1	TRBJ1-1	.	CASSGGRQGQAFF	TGCGCCAGCAGTGGGGGAAGACAGGGGCAAGCTTTCTTT
TRBV7-2	TRBD2	TRBJ2-1	.	CASSLAGSSYNEQFF	TGTGCCAGCAGTTTAGCGGGGAGCTCCTACAATGAGCAGTTCTTC
TRBV28	TRBD1	TRBJ1-3	.	CASSFSDRGAGNTIYF	TGTGCCAGCAGTTTCTCGGACAGGGGCGCTGGAAACACCATATATTTT
TRBV7-2	.	TRBJ2-1	.	CASSSKYEQFF	TGTGCCAGCAGCTCCAAATATGAGCAGTTCTTC
TRBV18	.	TRBJ2-7	.	CASSVRFPLHEQYF	TGTGCCAGCTCTGTGCGGTTCCCGTTGCACGAGCAGTACTTC
TRBV5-5	.	TRBJ2-1	.	CASSFREVAAPSSYNEQFF	TGTGCCAGCAGCTTTCGGGAAGTAGCGGCTCCCAGCTCCTACAATGAGCAGTTCTTC
TRBV9	TRBD1	TRBJ2-1	.	CASSVEGADYNEQFF	TGTGCCAGCAGCGTAGAGGGGGCCGACTACAATGAGCAGTTCTTC
TRBV5-1	.	TRBJ1-3	.	CASSLGTDSGNTIYF	TGCGCCAGCAGCCTTGGGACCGACTCTGGAAACACCATATATTTT
TRBV5-1	TRBD2	TRBJ2-3	.	CASSLKLAGAFADTQYF	TGCGCCAGCAGCTTGAAACTAGCGGGAGCGTTCGCAGATACGCAGTATTTT
TRBV9	.	TRBJ2-1	.	CASSEGPSSYNEQFF	TGTGCCAGCAGCGAGGGGCCTAGCAGTTACAATGAGCAGTTCTTC
TRBV21-1	.	TRBJ2-7	.	CASSPGLAGSLSYEQYF	TGTGCCAGCAGTCCGGGACTAGCGGGATCACTCTCCTACGAGCAGTACTTC
TRBV15	TRBD2	TRBJ2-3	.	CATSAQLAGGADTQYF	TGTGCCACCAGCGCACAACTAGCGGGAGGCGCAGATACGCAGTATTTT
TRBV11-2	.	TRBJ1-4	once	CASSLGSATNEKLFF	TGTGCCAGCAGCTTAGGATCAGCAACTAATGAAAAACTGTTTTTT
TRBV7-2	.	TRBJ2-5	.	CASSLYQETQYF	TGTGCCAGCAGCTTATATCAGGAGACCCAGTACTTC
TRBV6-6	.	TRBJ2-1	.	CASSSSGSSYNEQFF	TGTGCCAGCAGTTCGTCGGGGTCCTCCTACAATGAGCAGTTCTTC